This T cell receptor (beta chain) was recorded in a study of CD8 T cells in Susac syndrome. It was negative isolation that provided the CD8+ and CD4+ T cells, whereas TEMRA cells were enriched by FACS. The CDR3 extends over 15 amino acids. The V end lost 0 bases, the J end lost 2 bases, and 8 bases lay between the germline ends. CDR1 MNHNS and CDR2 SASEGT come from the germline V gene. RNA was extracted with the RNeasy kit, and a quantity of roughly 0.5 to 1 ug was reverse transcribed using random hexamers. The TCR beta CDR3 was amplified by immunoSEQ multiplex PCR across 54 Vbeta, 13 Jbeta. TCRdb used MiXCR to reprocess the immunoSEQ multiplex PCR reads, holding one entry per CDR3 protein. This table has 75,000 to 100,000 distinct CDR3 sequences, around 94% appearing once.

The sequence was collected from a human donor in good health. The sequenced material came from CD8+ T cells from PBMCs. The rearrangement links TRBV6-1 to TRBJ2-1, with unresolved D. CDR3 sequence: CASSEAWQPYNEQFF. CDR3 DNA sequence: TGTGCCAGCAGTGAAGCGTGGCAGCCCTACAATGAGCAGTTCTTC.